The 7 T cell receptor beta chains in this list originate from one sample, sequenced in a study of blood T cells in healthy people across ages. Through a sample-barcoded 5' primer and a J-beta primer mix, a second PCR was run for roughly 7 to 12 cycles. TCRdb called the 5' RACE reads again in MiXCR, with one record for every CDR3 protein. Of roughly 1,300,000 distinct CDR3 sequences in the sample, 55% to 75% were seen once. The sequenced material came from blood. These receptors all come from a man aged 18 to 30 in good health.

With respect to this clonotype: An end of the junction differs from the germline gene, which may be a read error. V is TRBV20-1 and J is TRBJ2-7; tentatively, D is TRBD1 (5 bases). The CDR3 runs to 12 residues. Germline-derived CDR1 and CDR2 are DFQATT and SNEGSKA (reference sequence). This chain's CDR3 is CSALNRIYEQYF. The CDR3 DNA sequence: TGTAGTGCACTTAACAGGATTTACGAGCAGTACTTC.

This clonotype was seen more than once but under ten times. The chain couples TRBV4-1 to TRBJ2-7; no clear D. The CDR3 sequence is 13 residues long. CDR1 MGHRA and CDR2 YSYEKL come from the germline V gene. The V end lost 2 bases, the J end lost 3 bases, and 8 bases lay between the germline ends. The CDR3 loop is CASSQRNSYEQYF. For the CDR3, the DNA is TGCGCCAGCAGCCAACGTAACAGCTACGAGCAGTACTTC.

J is TRBJ2-6 and V is TRBV3-1; D gene uncertain. Germline V CDR1 and CDR2: LGHDT, YNNKEL (reference sequence). V lost 0 bases, J lost 0 bases, and 9 bases lay in between. There are 17 residues in the CDR3. The CDR3 DNA follows: TGTGCCAGCAGCCAAGATCCAGCTGTCTCTGGGGCCAACGTCCTGACTTTC. Translated, it gives CASSQDPAVSGANVLTF.

This rearrangement joins TRBV11-2 to TRBJ2-7, with D maybe TRBD2 (5 bases). Looked up from germline, CDR1 is SGHAT and CDR2 is FQNNGV. Trimming cost V 1 base and J 2 bases, with 12 bases left between them. This CDR3 region has 15 residues. This CDR3 reads CASSLAPGYAYEQYF. In DNA, the CDR3 is TGTGCCAGCAGCTTAGCTCCGGGGTATGCCTACGAGCAGTACTTC. The variable domain in full, with the rest retrieved from reference TRBV11-2 and TRBJ2-7, is EAGVAQSPRYKIIEKRQSVAFWCNPISGHATLYWYQQILGQGPKLLIQFQNNGVVDDSQLPKDRFSAERLKGVDSTLKIQPAKLEDSAVYLCASSLAPGYAYEQYFGPGTRLTVT.

This clonotype was picked up many times. The chain couples TRBV7-6 to TRBJ2-5; D is undetermined. This CDR3 is 11 amino acids long. Germline-derived CDR1 and CDR2 are SGHVS and FNYEAQ. Trimming stripped 3 bases from V and 11 bases from J, with 10 bases between. CDR3 DNA sequence: TGTGCCAGCAGCTTCGGCAATGAGCAGTACTTC. Amino acid sequence: CASSFGNEQYF.

The CDR3 DNA follows: TGTGCCAGCAGCCCCCATCCAACGAGCAATCAGCCCCAGCATTTT. The encoded protein is CASSPHPTSNQPQHF. V gene TRBV11-2 combines with J gene TRBJ1-5, with no clear D. Trimming took 5 bases from V and 1 from J, leaving 12 bases between them. Germline V gene data show CDR1 as SGHAT and CDR2 as FQNNGV. The CDR3 is 15 amino acids. Using reference TRBV11-2 and TRBJ1-5 for the parts outside the CDR3, the full variable domain is EAGVAQSPRYKIIEKRQSVAFWCNPISGHATLYWYQQILGQGPKLLIQFQNNGVVDDSQLPKDRFSAERLKGVDSTLKIQPAKLEDSAVYLCASSPHPTSNQPQHFGDGTRLSIL.

The J gene is TRBJ1-6, the V gene TRBV6-5; D may be TRBD1 (5 bases). The germline gives CDR1 MNHEY, CDR2 SVGAGI. The CDR3 sequence is 13 residues long. Trimming shortened V by 6 bases and J by 5 bases, and 8 bases separated the two germline ends. CDR3 sequence: CASRDNHNSPLHF. As DNA, the CDR3 is TGTGCCAGCAGGGACAATCATAATTCACCCCTCCACTTT.